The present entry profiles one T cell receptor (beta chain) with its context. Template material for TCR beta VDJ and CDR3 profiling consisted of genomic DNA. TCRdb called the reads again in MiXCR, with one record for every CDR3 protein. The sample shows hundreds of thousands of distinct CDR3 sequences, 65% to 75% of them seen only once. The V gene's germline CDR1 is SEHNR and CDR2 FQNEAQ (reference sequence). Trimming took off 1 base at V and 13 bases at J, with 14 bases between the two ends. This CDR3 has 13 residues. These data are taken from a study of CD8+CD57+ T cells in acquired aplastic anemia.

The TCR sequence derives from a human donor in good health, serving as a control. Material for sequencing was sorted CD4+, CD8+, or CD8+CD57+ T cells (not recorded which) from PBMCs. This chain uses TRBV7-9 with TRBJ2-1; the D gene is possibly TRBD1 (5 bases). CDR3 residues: CASSLVLLTDQFF. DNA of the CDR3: TGTGCCAGCAGCTTAGTCCTCCTGACAGATCAGTTCTTC.